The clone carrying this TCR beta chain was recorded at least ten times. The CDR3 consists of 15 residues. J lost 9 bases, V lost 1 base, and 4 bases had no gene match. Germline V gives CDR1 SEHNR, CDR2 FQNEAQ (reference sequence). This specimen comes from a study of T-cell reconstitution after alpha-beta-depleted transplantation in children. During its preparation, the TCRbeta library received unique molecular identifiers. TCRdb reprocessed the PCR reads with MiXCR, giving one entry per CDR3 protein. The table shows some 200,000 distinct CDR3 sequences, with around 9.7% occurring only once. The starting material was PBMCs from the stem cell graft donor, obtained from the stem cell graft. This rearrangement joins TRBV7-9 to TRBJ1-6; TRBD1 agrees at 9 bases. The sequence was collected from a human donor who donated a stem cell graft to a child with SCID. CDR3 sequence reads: CASSLGDRVGSPLHF. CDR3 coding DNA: TGTGCCAGCAGCTTAGGGGACAGGGTCGGTTCACCCCTCCACTTT.